Each of the 13 T cell receptor beta chains below was sequenced from the same sample in a study of early T cells in non-severe SARS-CoV-2 infection. TCRdb processed the 5' RACE reads anew with MiXCR; each CDR3 protein has one entry. The table lists some 120,000 distinct CDR3 sequences, 15% of them singletons, with 21% in the top ten. Source material: whole blood. The receptors derive from an adult who was a healthcare worker with PCR-confirmed SARS-CoV-2 infection or an uninfected control (not recorded which).

The chain is built from TRBV9 and TRBJ2-2; D ambiguous. Trimming pared 0 bases from V and 5 bases from J, leaving 5 bases between. The CDR3 consists of 13 residues. The germline CDR1 and CDR2 sequences are SGDLS and YYNGEE. The CDR3 sequence is CASSVGRTGELFF. The CDR3 region has the DNA TGTGCCAGCAGCGTAGGGAGAACCGGGGAGCTGTTTTTT.

Regarding this clonotype: No conserved phenylalanine or tryptophan ends this CDR3, so it is likely a read error. V gene TRBV4-2 combines with J gene TRBJ2-6; D is unclear. CDR3 length: 12 amino acids. The V gene lost 0 bases and the J gene lost 13 bases, with 7 bases spanning the gap. CDR1 and CDR2 from the germline V gene are LGHNA and YNFKEQ. CDR3 DNA: TGTGCCAGCAGCCAAGATCCCCTGGTCCTGACTTAC. It translates to CASSQDPLVLTY.

The chain is built from TRBV9 and TRBJ2-2; TRBD1 or TRBD2 may be the D gene (5 bases each). V dropped 4 bases and J dropped 5 bases, with 9 bases sitting between them. Germline CDR1 and CDR2: SGDLS and YYNGEE. This CDR3 spans 13 amino acids. Written as DNA, the CDR3 is TGTGCCAGCAGCCATTGGGGGACCGGGGAGCTGTTTTTT. It encodes CASSHWGTGELFF.

V and J are TRBV7-9 and TRBJ1-1; D perhaps matches TRBD1 (6 bases). Germline V gives CDR1 SEHNR, CDR2 FQNEAQ (reference sequence). Between the trimmed V and J ends, which lost 5 bases and 4 bases, there was a span of 17 bases. The CDR3 sequence is 15 residues long. Here the CDR3 DNA reads TGTGCCAGCAGCCCTGGGGCAGGGGTGAGCACTGAAGCTTTCTTT. This sequence encodes CASSPGAGVSTEAFF.

The chain employs TRBV6-2 or TRBV6-3 and TRBJ2-4, with D maybe TRBD1 (5 bases). The CDR3 runs 15 residues. The V end was cut by 10 bases, the J end by 0 bases, with 16 bases between. The germline V gene has CDR1 MNHEY and CDR2 SVGEGT. CDR3 sequence (DNA): TGTGCCAACAGCCCGACAGAGCTAGCCAAAAACATTCAGTACTTC. Encoded protein: CANSPTELAKNIQYF.

The chain couples TRBV5-1 to TRBJ1-1; no firm D call. Between the trimmed V and J ends, which lost 0 bases and 5 bases, there was a span of 11 bases. Looked up from germline, CDR1 is SGHRS and CDR2 is YFSETQ. The CDR3 consists of 14 residues. The CDR3 sequence is CASSLAEPGTEAFF. DNA for the CDR3: TGCGCCAGCAGCTTGGCAGAGCCCGGGACTGAAGCTTTCTTT.

Comments on this clonotype: At one end, the junction sequence differs from germline, possibly due to a read error. The V gene is TRBV3-1, the J gene TRBJ2-2, with 7 bases matching TRBD1. CDR3 length equals 17 residues. Per the germline V gene, CDR1 is LGHDT and CDR2 is YNNKEL (reference sequence). CDR3 loop: CASRQDRDSITTGELFF. The CDR3 DNA sequence: TGTGCCAGCAGGCAAGATAGGGACAGCATCACCACCGGGGAGCTGTTTTTT.

There are many counts of this clonotype. The V and J genes are TRBV6-2 or TRBV6-3 and TRBJ2-5; TRBD1 is a possible D gene (5 bases). Per the germline V gene, CDR1 is MNHEY and CDR2 is SVGEGT. Trimming cost V 6 bases and J 4 bases, with 12 bases left between them. CDR3 length equals 13 residues. Here the CDR3 reads CASRGQGPETQYF. The CDR3 DNA reads as TGTGCCAGCAGGGGGCAGGGTCCAGAGACCCAGTACTTC.

This clonotype has ten or more counts. The chain employs TRBV20-1 and TRBJ1-2, with unresolved D. CDR1 and CDR2 from the germline V gene are DFQATT and SNEGSKA (reference sequence). The CDR3 sequence is 15 residues long. V shed 3 bases and J shed 0 bases, with 14 bases lying between them. CDR3 in DNA: TGCAGTGCTAGGTTAGGCGGCACAACTAACTATGGCTACACCTTC. This translates into CSARLGGTTNYGYTF.

This clonotype was found a few times. The V gene is TRBV6-6, the J gene TRBJ1-2; no clear D gene. The germline V gene has CDR1 MNHNY and CDR2 SVGAGI (reference sequence). The CDR3 covers 14 residues. Trimming removed 8 bases at V and 4 bases at J, with 17 bases between. The CDR3 DNA is TGTGCCAGCCACCGGCCGGCCAGTCCCTATGGCTACACCTTC. Protein: CASHRPASPYGYTF.

This clonotype was observed at least ten times. The chain uses TRBV4-1 and TRBJ2-1, with no clear D. Germline V gene data show CDR1 as MGHRA and CDR2 as YSYEKL. Trimming left V 1 base short and J 0 bases short, with 7 bases between. This CDR3 comprises 15 residues. As DNA, the CDR3 is TGCGCCAGCAGCCAAGGGCAGACCTCCTACAATGAGCAGTTCTTC. Its protein is CASSQGQTSYNEQFF.

This clonotype has only a few counts. The chain has TRBV9 and TRBJ2-2, with 9 bases matching TRBD1. This CDR3 is built from 16 residues. V was clipped by 4 bases and J by 0 bases; unmatched bases: 4. CDR1 and CDR2 (germline): SGDLS, YYNGEE. The DNA for the CDR3 is TGTGCCAGCAGCATAGGGACAGGGACGAACACCGGGGAGCTGTTTTTT. Translation gives CASSIGTGTNTGELFF.

The chain employs TRBV9 and TRBJ2-2; TRBD2 aligns across 8 bases. The V gene's germline CDR1 is SGDLS and CDR2 YYNGEE. V gave up 4 bases and J gave up 7 bases; unmatched junction bases: 12. This CDR3 comprises 16 residues. The CDR3 DNA is TGTGCCAGCAGCCTAGCCAGCGGGGGCCCGGGCGGGGAGCTGTTTTTT. The encoded protein is CASSLASGGPGGELFF. Supplemented by reference TRBV9 and TRBJ2-2, the full variable domain reads DSGVTQTPKHLITATGQRVTLRCSPRSGDLSVYWYQQSLDQGLQFLIQYYNGEERAKGNILERFSAQQFPDLHSELNLSSLELGDSALYFCASSLASGGPGGELFFGEGSRLTVL.